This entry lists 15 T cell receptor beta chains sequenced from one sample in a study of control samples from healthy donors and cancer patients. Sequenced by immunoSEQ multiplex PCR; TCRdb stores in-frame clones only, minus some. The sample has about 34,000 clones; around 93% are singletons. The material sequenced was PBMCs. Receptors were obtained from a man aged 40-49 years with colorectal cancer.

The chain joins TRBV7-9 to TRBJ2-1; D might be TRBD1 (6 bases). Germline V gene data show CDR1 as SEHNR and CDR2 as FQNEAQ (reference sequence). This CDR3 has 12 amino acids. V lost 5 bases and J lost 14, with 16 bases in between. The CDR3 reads CASSDKGQGKFF. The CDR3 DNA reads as TGTGCCAGCAGCGATAAGGGGCAGGGGAAGTTCTTC.

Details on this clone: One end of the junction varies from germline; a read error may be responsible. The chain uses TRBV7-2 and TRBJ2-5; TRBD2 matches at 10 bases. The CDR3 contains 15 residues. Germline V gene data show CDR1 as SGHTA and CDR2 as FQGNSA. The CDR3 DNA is TGTGCCAGCAGCCTAGCGGGGGCGCGGGGAGAGACCCAGTACTTC. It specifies CASSLAGARGETQYF.

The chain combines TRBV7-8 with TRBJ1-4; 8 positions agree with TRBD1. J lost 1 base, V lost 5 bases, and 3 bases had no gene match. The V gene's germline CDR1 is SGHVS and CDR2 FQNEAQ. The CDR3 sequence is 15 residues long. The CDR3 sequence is CASSRDRLTNEKLFF. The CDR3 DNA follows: TGTGCCAGCAGCCGGGACAGGCTAACTAATGAAAAACTGTTTTTT.

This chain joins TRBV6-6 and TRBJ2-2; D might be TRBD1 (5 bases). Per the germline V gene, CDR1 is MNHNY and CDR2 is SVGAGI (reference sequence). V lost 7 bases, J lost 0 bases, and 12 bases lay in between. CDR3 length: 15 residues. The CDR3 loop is CASNRQITNTGELFF. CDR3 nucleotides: TGTGCCAGCAATAGACAGATAACGAACACCGGGGAGCTGTTTTTT.

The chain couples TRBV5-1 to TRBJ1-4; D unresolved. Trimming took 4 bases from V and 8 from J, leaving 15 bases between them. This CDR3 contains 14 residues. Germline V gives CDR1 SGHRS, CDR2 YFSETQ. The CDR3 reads CASSTGEVGEKLFF. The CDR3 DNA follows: TGCGCCAGCAGCACGGGTGAGGTAGGGGAAAAACTGTTTTTT.

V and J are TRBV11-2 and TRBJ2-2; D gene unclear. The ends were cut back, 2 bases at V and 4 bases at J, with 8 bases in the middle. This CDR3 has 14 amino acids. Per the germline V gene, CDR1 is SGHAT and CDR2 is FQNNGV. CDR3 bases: TGTGCCAGCAGCTTAAGTCCGGGCACCGGGGAGCTGTTTTTT. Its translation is CASSLSPGTGELFF. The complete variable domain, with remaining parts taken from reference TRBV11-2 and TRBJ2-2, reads EAGVAQSPRYKIIEKRQSVAFWCNPISGHATLYWYQQILGQGPKLLIQFQNNGVVDDSQLPKDRFSAERLKGVDSTLKIQPAKLEDSAVYLCASSLSPGTGELFFGEGSRLTVL.

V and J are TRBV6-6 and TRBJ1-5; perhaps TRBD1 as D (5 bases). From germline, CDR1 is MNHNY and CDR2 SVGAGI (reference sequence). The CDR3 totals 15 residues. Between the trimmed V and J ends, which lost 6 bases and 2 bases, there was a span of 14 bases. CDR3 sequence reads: CASSRGVGGNQPQHF. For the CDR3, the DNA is TGTGCCAGCAGCCGAGGGGTCGGGGGCAATCAGCCCCAGCATTTT.

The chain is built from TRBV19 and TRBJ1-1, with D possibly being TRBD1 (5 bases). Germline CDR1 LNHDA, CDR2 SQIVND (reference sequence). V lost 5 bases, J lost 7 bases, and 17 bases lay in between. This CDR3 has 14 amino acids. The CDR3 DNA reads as TGTGCCAGTAGTCCCGGAGCGGGGCTTGGTGAAGCTTTCTTT. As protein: CASSPGAGLGEAFF.

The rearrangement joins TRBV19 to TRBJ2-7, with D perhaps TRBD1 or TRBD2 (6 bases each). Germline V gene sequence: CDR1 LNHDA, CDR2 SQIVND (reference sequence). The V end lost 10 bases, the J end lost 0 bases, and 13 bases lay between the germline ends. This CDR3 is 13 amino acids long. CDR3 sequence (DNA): TGTGCCACCGCGGAGGGGGGCTCCTACGAGCAGTACTTC. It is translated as CATAEGGSYEQYF. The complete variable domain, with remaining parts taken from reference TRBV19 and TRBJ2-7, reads DGGITQSPKYLFRKEGQNVTLSCEQNLNHDAMYWYRQDPGQGLRLIYYSQIVNDFQKGDIAEGYSVSREKKESFPLTVTSAQKNPTAFYLCATAEGGSYEQYFGPGTRLTVT.

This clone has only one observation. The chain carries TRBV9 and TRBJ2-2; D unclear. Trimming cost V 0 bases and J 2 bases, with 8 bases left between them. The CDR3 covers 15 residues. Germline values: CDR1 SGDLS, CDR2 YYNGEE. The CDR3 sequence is CASSVGPGNTGELFF. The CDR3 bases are TGTGCCAGCAGCGTAGGGCCGGGTAACACCGGGGAGCTGTTTTTT.

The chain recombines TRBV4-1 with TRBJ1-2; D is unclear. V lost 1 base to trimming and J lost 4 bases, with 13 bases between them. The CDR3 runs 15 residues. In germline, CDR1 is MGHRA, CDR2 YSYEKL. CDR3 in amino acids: CASSQVFGSSYGYTF. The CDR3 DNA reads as TGCGCCAGCAGCCAAGTTTTTGGCAGCAGCTATGGCTACACCTTC.

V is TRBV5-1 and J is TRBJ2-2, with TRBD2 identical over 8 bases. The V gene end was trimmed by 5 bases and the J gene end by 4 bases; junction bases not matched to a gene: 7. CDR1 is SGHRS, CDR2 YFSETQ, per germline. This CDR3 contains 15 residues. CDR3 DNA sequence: TGCGCCAGCAGAGATGGGAGCGGGGGCACCGGGGAGCTGTTTTTT. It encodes CASRDGSGGTGELFF.

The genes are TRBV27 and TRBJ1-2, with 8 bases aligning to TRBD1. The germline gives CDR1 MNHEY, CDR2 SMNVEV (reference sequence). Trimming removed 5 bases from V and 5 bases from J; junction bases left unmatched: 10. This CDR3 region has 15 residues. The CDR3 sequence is CASSGDRRLIYGYTF. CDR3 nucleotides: TGTGCCAGCAGTGGGGACAGGCGACTTATTTATGGCTACACCTTC.

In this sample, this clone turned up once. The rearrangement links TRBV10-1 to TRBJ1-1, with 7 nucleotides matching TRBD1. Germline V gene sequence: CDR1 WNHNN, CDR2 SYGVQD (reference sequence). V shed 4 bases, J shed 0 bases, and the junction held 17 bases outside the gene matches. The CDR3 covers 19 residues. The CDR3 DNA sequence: TGCGCCAGCAGTGGTGGAAGAAGAGGGGGCGTACTCATGAACACTGAAGCTTTCTTT. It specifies CASSGGRRGGVLMNTEAFF.

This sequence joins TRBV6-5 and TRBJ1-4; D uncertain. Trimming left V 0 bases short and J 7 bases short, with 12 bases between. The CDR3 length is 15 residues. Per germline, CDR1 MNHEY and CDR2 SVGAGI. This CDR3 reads CASSYSPSAVEKLFF. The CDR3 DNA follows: TGTGCCAGCAGTTACTCCCCGTCTGCTGTTGAAAAACTGTTTTTT.